The 26 T cell receptor beta chains listed next were all sequenced from one sample in a study of shared clonotypes between healthy human individuals. The table came from immunoSEQ multiplex PCR; TCRdb's copy has only in-frame clones and leaves some out. The top ten clones hold approximately 35% of a sample with approximately 640,000 clones, around 91% of them seen once. Sequencing was performed on memory CD8+ T cells from PBMCs. Indicated subset: CD45RO+ cells pooled with CCR7-negative TemRA cells. These receptors came from a man aged 18 to 29 in good health. Some clones in this sample may be carry-over from other donors' samples.

The chain joins TRBV5-1 to TRBJ2-2, with 10 bases aligning to TRBD2. The length of the CDR3 is 20 residues. Germline assignment: CDR1 SGHRS and CDR2 YFSETQ. V was pared by 4 bases and J by 5 bases, with 20 bases of the junction left unmatched. CDR3 coding DNA: TGCGCCAGCAGCAACCCACAGAATTACCAGGGACTAGCGTCTACCGGGGAGCTGTTTTTT. The encoded protein is CASSNPQNYQGLASTGELFF.

This clone was seen a single time. The rearrangement uses TRBV9 and TRBJ1-2; D not certain. Per germline, CDR1 SGDLS and CDR2 YYNGEE. Trimming took off 0 bases at V and 6 bases at J, with 15 bases between the two ends. There are 15 residues in the CDR3. CDR3 in DNA: TGTGCCAGCAGCGTAGTAGGACGTGGAACGGATGGCTACACCTTC. Amino acid sequence: CASSVVGRGTDGYTF.

The chain combines TRBV27 with TRBJ1-1; D perhaps matches TRBD1 (6 bases). The germline gives CDR1 MNHEY, CDR2 SMNVEV (reference sequence). This CDR3 comprises 16 residues. Trimming removed 3 bases from V and 0 bases from J, with 14 bases in between. For the CDR3, the DNA is TGTGCCAGCAGTTTTTCCGCAGGGGAGATGAACACTGAAGCTTTCTTT. Translated, it gives CASSFSAGEMNTEAFF.

The chain couples TRBV7-2 to TRBJ2-7; 11 nucleotides agree with TRBD1. The germline gives CDR1 SGHTA, CDR2 FQGNSA. V lost 3 bases to trimming and J lost 3 bases; unmatched junction nucleotides: 7. The CDR3 totals 16 residues. The CDR3 DNA follows: TGTGCCAGCAGCTTGGGCCCGGGACAGGGGGTCTACGAGCAGTACTTC. Protein sequence: CASSLGPGQGVYEQYF.

The chain employs TRBV7-9 and TRBJ2-4; 7 positions match TRBD1. CDR1 is SEHNR and CDR2 is FQNEAQ in the germline V gene (reference sequence). The junction had 20 bases not matched to a gene; V was cut back by 4 bases and J by 11 bases. This CDR3 comprises 17 residues. CDR3 amino acids: CASSSPRDSPEVSFQYF. For the CDR3, the DNA is TGTGCCAGCAGCTCGCCCCGGGACAGCCCAGAAGTTAGTTTTCAGTACTTC.

The V and J genes are TRBV7-9 and TRBJ2-2, with 7 bases that match TRBD2. CDR3 length: 16 amino acids. Germline CDR1 reads SEHNR; CDR2 reads FQNEAQ (reference sequence). Trimming removed 5 bases from V and 7 bases from J; junction bases left unmatched: 13. In DNA, the CDR3 is TGTGCCAGCAGCCATTTTGGTTCGGGAGGAGTCGGGGAGCTGTTTTTT. This sequence encodes CASSHFGSGGVGELFF.

The chain couples TRBV28 to TRBJ2-7; perhaps TRBD2 as D (6 bases). This CDR3 has 17 amino acids. The V end was cut by 5 bases, the J end by 3 bases, with 23 bases between. The V gene's germline CDR1 is MDHEN and CDR2 SYDVKM. In nucleotides, the CDR3 is TGTGCCAGCAGTCCCCCCTCGAGTCGGGAGTTCTACTACGAGCAGTACTTC. Translation gives CASSPPSSREFYYEQYF.

The gene calls are TRBV2 and TRBJ2-5; TRBD2 matches at 12 bases. Germline CDR1 and CDR2: SNHLY and FYNNEI. Losses at the gene ends were 5 bases for V and 3 bases for J; bases not matched to a gene: 4. This CDR3 comprises 15 residues. This CDR3 reads CASSQTSGGEETQYF. In DNA, the CDR3 is TGTGCCAGCAGTCAGACTAGCGGGGGAGAAGAGACCCAGTACTTC.

V is TRBV5-6 and J is TRBJ2-2; tentatively, D is TRBD1 or TRBD2 (5 bases each). The length of the CDR3 is 14 residues. Germline CDR1 is SGHDT and CDR2 is YYEEEE. Trimming stripped 5 bases from V and 3 bases from J, with 11 bases between. The chain's CDR3 is CASRPGPYTGELFF. CDR3 coding DNA: TGTGCCAGCAGGCCGGGACCTTACACCGGGGAGCTGTTTTTT.

This rearrangement joins TRBV7-8 to TRBJ1-1; D is possibly TRBD1 (5 bases). From germline, CDR1 is SGHVS and CDR2 FQNEAQ. The CDR3 spans 14 residues. Trimming shortened V by 3 bases and J by 8 bases, and 16 bases separated the two germline ends. CDR3 in DNA: TGTGCCAGCAGCTTGTCTCCGGGACTTTTAGAAGCTTTCTTT. Residues: CASSLSPGLLEAFF.

This chain uses TRBV19 with TRBJ2-3, with D unresolved. CDR1 LNHDA and CDR2 SQIVND come from the germline V gene (reference sequence). The ends were cut back, 5 bases at V and 7 bases at J, with 16 bases in the middle. The CDR3 covers 14 residues. CDR3 bases: TGTGCCAGTAGTGGTGACCACATTCCCAATACGCAGTATTTT. Protein: CASSGDHIPNTQYF.

The chain uses TRBV2 and TRBJ2-5, with 7 bases that match TRBD1. The CDR3 consists of 15 residues. The germline V gene encodes CDR1 SNHLY and CDR2 FYNNEI. The ends lost 3 bases at V and 0 bases at J; junction bases unmatched: 4. The CDR3 spells CASSDGTVDQETQYF. The DNA for the CDR3 is TGTGCCAGCAGTGACGGGACAGTCGACCAAGAGACCCAGTACTTC.

The chain combines TRBV23-1 with TRBJ2-7; 10 bases agree with TRBD2. TRBV23-1 is an open reading frame whose function is uncertain. The CDR3 runs 16 residues. V was clipped by 2 bases and J by 3 bases; unmatched bases: 7. The CDR3 DNA reads TGCGCCAGCAGTCAACGAAGAGGACTAGCGGTCTACGAGCAGTACTTC. Translating gives CASSQRRGLAVYEQYF.

A note on this clone: This sample includes further DNA sequences coding for the same CDR3. This sequence joins TRBV19 and TRBJ1-1; no reliable D call. V was trimmed by 1 base and J by 1 base, leaving 7 bases between them. The CDR3 extends over 14 amino acids. Germline CDR1 reads LNHDA; CDR2 reads SQIVND (reference sequence). For the CDR3, the DNA is TGTGCCAGTAGTATAGGCCAAGGGAACACTGAAGCTTTCTTT. It yields the protein CASSIGQGNTEAFF.

The J gene is TRBJ1-2, the V gene TRBV7-9; 8 positions match TRBD1. The CDR3 totals 19 residues. J was trimmed by 1 base and V by 4 bases; bases with no gene match: 17. Germline values: CDR1 SEHNR, CDR2 FQNEAQ (reference sequence). As DNA, the CDR3 is TGTGCCAGCAGCTCGACCGCCCCTTTGGACAGGGCCTTTAACTATGGCTACACCTTC. It translates to CASSSTAPLDRAFNYGYTF.

This chain uses TRBV6-5 with TRBJ2-7; D is perhaps TRBD2 (6 bases). Between the trimmed V and J ends, which lost 6 bases and 6 bases, there was a span of 9 bases. In germline, CDR1 is MNHEY, CDR2 SVGAGI. CDR3 length: 11 residues. CDR3 sequence: CASSNGGEQYF. The CDR3 nucleotides are TGTGCCAGCAGCAACGGGGGCGAGCAGTACTTC.

This chain uses TRBV7-7 with TRBJ2-5, with a tentative D call TRBD1 (5 bases). V lost 0 bases to trimming and J lost 4 bases, with 9 bases between them. CDR3 size: 14 residues. Germline CDR1 is SSHAT and CDR2 is FNYEAQ (reference sequence). The CDR3 region is CASSLATVTETQYF. The DNA of the CDR3 is TGTGCCAGCAGCTTAGCGACAGTTACAGAGACCCAGTACTTC.

V usage is TRBV15 and J usage is TRBJ1-1; the match to TRBD1 covers 7 bases. Germline CDR1 LNHNV, CDR2 YYDKDF (reference sequence). The CDR3 sequence is 13 residues long. Unmatched junction bases numbered 10, after V lost 5 bases and J lost 10 bases. The DNA for the CDR3 is TGTGCCACCAGCCCCCGAGGGGGACAGAGAGCTTTCTTT. Amino acids: CATSPRGGQRAFF.

The chain couples TRBV4-2 to TRBJ2-3; TRBD1 matches at 8 bases. Trimming at V came to 0 bases and at J to 4 bases, leaving 9 bases not matched to a gene. The CDR3 has 17 residues. Germline CDR1 and CDR2: LGHNA and YNFKEQ. The CDR3 region is CASSQEEGAGGADTQYF. The CDR3 DNA reads as TGTGCCAGCAGCCAAGAGGAGGGCGCAGGGGGCGCAGATACGCAGTATTTT.

This clone was recorded once. The V and J genes are TRBV5-1 and TRBJ1-2; D uncertain. CDR1 is SGHRS, CDR2 YFSETQ, per germline. V dropped 4 bases and J dropped 8 bases, with 30 bases sitting between them. This CDR3 spans 18 amino acids. CDR3 sequence reads: CASSTLTTWTLGREGYTF. Here the CDR3 DNA reads TGCGCCAGCAGCACCCTAACTACATGGACGCTAGGGAGAGAAGGCTACACCTTC.

The chain employs TRBV7-9 and TRBJ2-7, with 8 bases lining up with TRBD1. V lost 4 bases, J lost 2 bases, and 4 bases stayed unmatched. The CDR3 is 14 residues long. Per germline, CDR1 SEHNR and CDR2 FQNEAQ (reference sequence). In nucleotides, the CDR3 is TGTGCCAGCAGCTCGACAGGGGTGGCCTACGAGCAGTACTTC. As protein: CASSSTGVAYEQYF.

This clone has just a few counts. The V call is TRBV30, the J call TRBJ1-2; no clear D. CDR1 is GTSNPN, CDR2 SVGIG, per germline (reference sequence). This CDR3 has 11 residues. In DNA, the CDR3 is TGTGCTGCGGACTGGAACTATGGCTACACCTTC. Residues: CAADWNYGYTF.

The chain employs TRBV19 and TRBJ1-5; D not resolved. CDR3 size: 13 residues. Germline values: CDR1 LNHDA, CDR2 SQIVND (reference sequence). The V and J ends lost 3 bases and 4 bases respectively, with 7 bases between them. The CDR3 reads CASSIWVNQPQHF. The CDR3 region has the DNA TGTGCCAGTAGTATTTGGGTTAATCAGCCCCAGCATTTT.

This chain uses TRBV13 with TRBJ1-1; D is perhaps TRBD1 (5 bases). The CDR3 runs 14 residues. The germline V and J ends were trimmed by 5 bases and 2 bases, with 12 bases remaining between them. Germline CDR1 and CDR2: PRHDT and FYEKMQ (reference sequence). In DNA, the CDR3 is TGTGCCAGCAGCCTAAGGGGCAGCAACACTGAAGCTTTCTTT. Amino acids: CASSLRGSNTEAFF.

This chain's CDR3 is CASSRGVFGGELFF. CDR3 DNA: TGTGCCAGCAGTCGGGGGGTTTTCGGCGGGGAGCTGTTTTTT. V is TRBV6-6 and J is TRBJ2-2, with TRBD2 matching 7 bases. This CDR3 is built from 14 residues. V trimming: 5 bases; J trimming: 7 bases; junction bases outside the gene matches: 7. CDR1 MNHNY and CDR2 SVGAGI come from the germline V gene (reference sequence).

The rearrangement links TRBV29-1 to TRBJ2-3, with unresolved D. Per the germline V gene, CDR1 is SQVTM and CDR2 is ANQGSEA. The CDR3 is 16 residues long. V lost 3 bases, J lost 2 bases, and 18 bases lay in between. The CDR3 loop reads CSVDGWNSGSTDTQYF. In DNA, the CDR3 is TGCAGCGTTGATGGGTGGAACTCTGGTTCCACAGATACGCAGTATTTT.